These 3 T cell receptor beta chains were sequenced from one sample in a study of T cell responses to AZD1222 COVID-19 vaccine. TCRdb keeps only in-frame clones here, not all; method: immunoSEQ multiplex PCR. The sample has 100,000 or so clones; about 94% are singletons. The sequencing used peripheral blood, collected on day 0 of AZD1222 vaccination. The receptor set was obtained from an adult in good health.

The chain uses TRBV28 and TRBJ2-6, with D hard to call. The CDR3 covers 14 residues. The germline V gene encodes CDR1 MDHEN and CDR2 SYDVKM. V lost 7 bases and J lost 4, with 11 bases in between. The CDR3 sequence: CASTKPRGANVLTF. CDR3 sequence (DNA): TGTGCCAGCACCAAGCCTCGGGGGGCCAACGTCCTGACTTTC.

The chain recombines TRBV27 with TRBJ2-2; the D is unclear. Looked up from germline, CDR1 is MNHEY and CDR2 is SMNVEV (reference sequence). CDR3 length equals 17 residues. V was pared by 2 bases and J by 4 bases, with 17 bases between. In DNA, the CDR3 is TGTGCCAGCAGTTTAATTTCGTTCGGCGCCGGCACCGGGGAGCTGTTTTTT. Translated: CASSLISFGAGTGELFF.

This sequence joins TRBV7-2 and TRBJ2-7; D is uncertain. CDR1 SGHTA and CDR2 FQGNSA come from the germline V gene. Trimming pared 5 bases from V and 5 bases from J, leaving 13 bases between. The CDR3 covers 13 residues. DNA for the CDR3: TGTGCCAGCAGCCCACCCCGATTCCACGAGCAGTACTTC. Translation gives CASSPPRFHEQYF.